This T cell receptor (beta chain) was found in a study of Ad26.COV2.S vaccination and SARS-CoV-2 variants. On the study more broadly: In the study, Ad26.COV2.S was injected intramuscularly once, or twice 56 days apart.

Study results and caveats: Among vaccine recipients, spike-specific TCR breadth exceeded that of placebo recipients.

The treatment was: over 15 received Ad26.COV2.S at low or high dose, single or two shots; about 5 received placebo; per-sample allocation not given. The samples date from day 63 after the first vaccine or placebo injection. In Boston, the donor was an adult between 18-55 years of age. Note on this clone: Its antigen is currently unknown.

The CDR3 is 17 amino acids. Trimming shortened V by 3 bases and J by 0 bases, and 17 bases separated the two germline ends. Germline loops: CDR1 KGHSH, CDR2 LQKENI. Using immunoSEQ multiplex PCR, the repertoire was profiled, and TCRdb retains in-frame clones only, with some absent. The profile covers hundreds of thousands of clones, with roughly nine tenths appearing a single time and approximately 1.5% taken by the ten largest. This receptor was obtained from a person aged 18-60 years who received the Ad26.COV2.S COVID-19 vaccine or a placebo. The chain uses TRBV18 and TRBJ1-1, with D perhaps matching TRBD1 (6 bases). Sequencing was performed on peripheral blood, taken in a trial of Ad26.COV2.S vaccine versus placebo. The CDR3 region has the DNA TGTGCCAGCTCACCCGGGCAGGGGAGCACCTTGAACACTGAAGCTTTCTTT. This translates into CASSPGQGSTLNTEAFF.